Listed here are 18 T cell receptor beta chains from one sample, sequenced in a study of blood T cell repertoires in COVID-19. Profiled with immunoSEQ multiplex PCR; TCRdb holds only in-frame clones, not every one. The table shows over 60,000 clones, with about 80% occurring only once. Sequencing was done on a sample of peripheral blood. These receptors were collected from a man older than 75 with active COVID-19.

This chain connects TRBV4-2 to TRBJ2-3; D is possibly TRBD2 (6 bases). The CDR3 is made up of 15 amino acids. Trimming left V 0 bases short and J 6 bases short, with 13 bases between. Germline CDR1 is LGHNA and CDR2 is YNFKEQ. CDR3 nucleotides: TGTGCCAGCAGCCAAGATAAGGTCAGCGGGGATACGCAGTATTTT. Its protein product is CASSQDKVSGDTQYF.

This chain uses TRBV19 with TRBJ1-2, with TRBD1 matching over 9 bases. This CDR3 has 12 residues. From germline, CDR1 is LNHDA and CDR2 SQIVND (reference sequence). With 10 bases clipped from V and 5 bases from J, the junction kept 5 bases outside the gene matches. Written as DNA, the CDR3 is TGTGCCACCTCGGGACAGGGATATGGCTACACCTTC. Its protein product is CATSGQGYGYTF.

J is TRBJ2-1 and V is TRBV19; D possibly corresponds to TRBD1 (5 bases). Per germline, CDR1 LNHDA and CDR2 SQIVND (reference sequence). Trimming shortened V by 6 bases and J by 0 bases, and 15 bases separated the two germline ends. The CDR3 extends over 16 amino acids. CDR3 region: CASRLQGLSSYNEQFF. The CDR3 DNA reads TGTGCCAGTAGGCTCCAGGGCCTTAGCTCCTACAATGAGCAGTTCTTC. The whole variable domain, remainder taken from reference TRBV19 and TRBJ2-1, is DGGITQSPKYLFRKEGQNVTLSCEQNLNHDAMYWYRQDPGQGLRLIYYSQIVNDFQKGDIAEGYSVSREKKESFPLTVTSAQKNPTAFYLCASRLQGLSSYNEQFFGPGTRLTVL.

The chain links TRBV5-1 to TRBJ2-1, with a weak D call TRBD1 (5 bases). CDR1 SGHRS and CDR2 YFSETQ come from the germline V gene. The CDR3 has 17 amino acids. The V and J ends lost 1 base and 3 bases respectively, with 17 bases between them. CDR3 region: CASSLTALQGSYNEQFF. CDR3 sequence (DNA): TGCGCCAGCAGCTTGACGGCCCTTCAGGGAAGCTACAATGAGCAGTTCTTC.

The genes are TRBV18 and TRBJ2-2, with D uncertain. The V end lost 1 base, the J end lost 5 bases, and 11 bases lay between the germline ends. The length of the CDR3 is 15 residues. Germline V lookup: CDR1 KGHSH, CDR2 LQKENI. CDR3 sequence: CASSPLDTPTGELFF. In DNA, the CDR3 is TGTGCCAGCTCACCACTAGATACCCCTACCGGGGAGCTGTTTTTT.

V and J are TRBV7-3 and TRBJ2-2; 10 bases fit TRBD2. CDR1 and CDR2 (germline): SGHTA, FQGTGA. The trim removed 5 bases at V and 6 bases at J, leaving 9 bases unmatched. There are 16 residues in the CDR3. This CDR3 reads CASSPRTSGGAGELFF. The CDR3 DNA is TGTGCCAGCAGCCCCCGGACTAGCGGAGGTGCCGGGGAGCTGTTTTTT.

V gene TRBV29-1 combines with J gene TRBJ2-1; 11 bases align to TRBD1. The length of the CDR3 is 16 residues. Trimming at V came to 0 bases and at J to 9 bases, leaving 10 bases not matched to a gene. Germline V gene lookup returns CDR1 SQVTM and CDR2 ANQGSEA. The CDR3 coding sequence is TGCAGCGTTGAAGATCGGGACAGGGGGGCATCTGGTGAGCAGTTCTTC. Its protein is CSVEDRDRGASGEQFF.

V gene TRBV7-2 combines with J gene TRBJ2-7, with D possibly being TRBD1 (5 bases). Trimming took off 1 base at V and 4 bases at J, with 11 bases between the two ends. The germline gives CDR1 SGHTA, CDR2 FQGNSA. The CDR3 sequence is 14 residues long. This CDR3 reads CASSLDQGIYEQYF. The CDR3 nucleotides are TGTGCCAGCAGCTTAGATCAGGGTATTTACGAGCAGTACTTC.

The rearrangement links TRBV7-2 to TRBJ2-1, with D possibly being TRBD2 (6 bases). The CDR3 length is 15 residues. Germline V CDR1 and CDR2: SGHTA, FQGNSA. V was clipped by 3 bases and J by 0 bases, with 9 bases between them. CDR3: CASSLDYTSYNEQFF. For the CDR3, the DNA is TGTGCCAGCAGCTTGGACTATACCTCCTACAATGAGCAGTTCTTC. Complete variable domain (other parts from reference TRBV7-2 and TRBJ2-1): GAGVSQSPSNKVTEKGKDVELRCDPISGHTALYWYRQSLGQGLEFLIYFQGNSAPDKSGLPSDRFSAERTGGSVSTLTIQRTQQEDSAVYLCASSLDYTSYNEQFFGPGTRLTVL.

The CDR3 bases are TGTGCCAGTAGCCCGGACAGGGATCGTGAAAAACTGTTTTTT. Translation: CASSPDRDREKLFF. V is TRBV19 and J is TRBJ1-4, with 8 bases matching TRBD1. In germline, CDR1 is LNHDA, CDR2 SQIVND (reference sequence). The trim removed 6 bases at V and 7 bases at J, leaving 7 bases unmatched. This CDR3 contains 14 residues.

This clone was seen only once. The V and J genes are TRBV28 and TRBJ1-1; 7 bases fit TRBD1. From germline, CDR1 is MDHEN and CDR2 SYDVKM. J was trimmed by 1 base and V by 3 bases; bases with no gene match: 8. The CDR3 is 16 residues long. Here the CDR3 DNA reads TGTGCCAGCAGTTTCTCCCGGACAGGCAGGAACACTGAAGCTTTCTTT. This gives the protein CASSFSRTGRNTEAFF.

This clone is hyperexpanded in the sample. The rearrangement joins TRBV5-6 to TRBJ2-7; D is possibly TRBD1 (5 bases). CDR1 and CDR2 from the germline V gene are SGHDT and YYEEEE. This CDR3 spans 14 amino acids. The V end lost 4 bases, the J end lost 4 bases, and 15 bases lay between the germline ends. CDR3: CASSPGPDKYEQYF. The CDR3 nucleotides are TGTGCCAGCAGCCCAGGGCCAGACAAATACGAGCAGTACTTC.

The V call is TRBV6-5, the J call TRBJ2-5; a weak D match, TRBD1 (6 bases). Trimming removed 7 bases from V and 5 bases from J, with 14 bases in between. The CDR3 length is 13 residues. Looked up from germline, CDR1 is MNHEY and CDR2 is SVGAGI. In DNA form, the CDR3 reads TGTGCCAGCACTCTCCAAAGGGGGGAGACCCAGTACTTC. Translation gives CASTLQRGETQYF.

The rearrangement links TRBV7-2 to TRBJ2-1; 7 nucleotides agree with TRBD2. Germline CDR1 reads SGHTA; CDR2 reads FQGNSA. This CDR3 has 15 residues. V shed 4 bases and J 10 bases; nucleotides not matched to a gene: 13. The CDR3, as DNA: TGTGCCAGCAGCTCGCAGGGTTACGGCGGGAGCGAGCAGTTCTTC. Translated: CASSSQGYGGSEQFF.

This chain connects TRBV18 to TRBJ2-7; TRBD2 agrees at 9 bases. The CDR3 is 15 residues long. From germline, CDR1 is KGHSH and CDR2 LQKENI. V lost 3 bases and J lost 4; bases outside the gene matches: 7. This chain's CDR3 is CASSPTGLAKYEQYF. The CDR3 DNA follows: TGTGCCAGCTCACCTACTGGACTAGCGAAGTACGAGCAGTACTTC. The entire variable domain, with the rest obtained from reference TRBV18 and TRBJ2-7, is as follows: NAGVMQNPRHLVRRRGQEARLRCSPMKGHSHVYWYRQLPEEGLKFMVYLQKENIIDESGMPKERFSAEFPKEGPSILRIQQVVRGDSAAYFCASSPTGLAKYEQYFGPGTRLTVT.

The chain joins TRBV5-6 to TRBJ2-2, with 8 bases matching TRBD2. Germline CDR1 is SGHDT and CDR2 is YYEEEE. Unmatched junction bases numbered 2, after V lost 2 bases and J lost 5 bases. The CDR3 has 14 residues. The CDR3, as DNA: TGTGCCAGCAGCTTAGCTAGCGGGACCGGGGAGCTGTTTTTT. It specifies CASSLASGTGELFF.

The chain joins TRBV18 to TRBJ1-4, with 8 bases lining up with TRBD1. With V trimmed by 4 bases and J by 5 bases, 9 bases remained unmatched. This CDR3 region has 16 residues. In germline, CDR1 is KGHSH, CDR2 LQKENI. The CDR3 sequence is CASSLSTGVTNEKLFF. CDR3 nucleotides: TGTGCCAGCTCACTCTCGACAGGGGTGACGAATGAAAAACTGTTTTTT.

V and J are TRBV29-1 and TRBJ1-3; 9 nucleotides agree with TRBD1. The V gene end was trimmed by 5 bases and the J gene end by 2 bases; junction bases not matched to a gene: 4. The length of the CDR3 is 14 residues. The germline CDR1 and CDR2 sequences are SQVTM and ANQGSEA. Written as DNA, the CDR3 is TGCAGCGTTTGGACAGGGGTCGCTGGAAACACCATATATTTT. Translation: CSVWTGVAGNTIYF.